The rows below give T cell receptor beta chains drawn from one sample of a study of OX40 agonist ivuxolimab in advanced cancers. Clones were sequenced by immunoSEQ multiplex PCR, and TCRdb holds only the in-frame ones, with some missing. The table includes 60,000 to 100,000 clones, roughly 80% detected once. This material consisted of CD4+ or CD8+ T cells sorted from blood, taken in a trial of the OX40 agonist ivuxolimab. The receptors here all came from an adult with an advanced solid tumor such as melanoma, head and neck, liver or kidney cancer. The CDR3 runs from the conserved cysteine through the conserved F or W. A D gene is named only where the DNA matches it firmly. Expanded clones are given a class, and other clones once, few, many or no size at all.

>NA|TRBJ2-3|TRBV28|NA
CASSSLWGTGMTDTQYF
TGTGCCAGCAGTTCTTTATGGGGGACCGGGATGACAGATACGCAGTATTTT
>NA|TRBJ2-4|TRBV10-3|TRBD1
CAISETGGKSKNIQYF
TGTGCCATCAGTGAAACAGGGGGCAAGTCCAAAAACATTCAGTACTTC
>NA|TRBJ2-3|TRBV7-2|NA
CASSQSRVRSTDTQYF
TGTGCCAGCAGTCAATCCAGGGTTCGGAGCACAGATACGCAGTATTTT
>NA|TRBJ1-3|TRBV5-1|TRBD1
CASSLGTTGDTIYF
TGCGCCAGCAGCTTGGGGACAACAGGGGACACCATATATTTT
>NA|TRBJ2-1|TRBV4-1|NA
CASSSSSRAPSSYNEQFF
TGCGCCAGCAGCTCAAGCAGCCGGGCGCCGAGCTCCTACAATGAGCAGTTCTTC
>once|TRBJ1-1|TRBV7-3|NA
CASSDKPASWTEAFF
TGTGCCAGCAGCGACAAACCCGCAAGCTGGACTGAAGCTTTCTTT
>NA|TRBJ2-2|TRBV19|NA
CASSIGQGNIRNTGELFF
TGTGCCAGTAGTATTGGGCAGGGAAATATCAGGAACACCGGGGAGCTGTTTTTT
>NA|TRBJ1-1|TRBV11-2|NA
CASSTQGSTEAFF
TGTGCCAGCAGCACCCAGGGTTCCACTGAAGCTTTCTTT
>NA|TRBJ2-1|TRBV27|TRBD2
CASSLERGHNEQFF
TGTGCCAGCAGTTTGGAGCGGGGGCACAATGAGCAGTTCTTC
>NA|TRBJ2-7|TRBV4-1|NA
CASSQVQQGRYEQYF
TGCGCCAGCAGCCAAGTACAACAGGGGAGGTACGAGCAGTACTTC
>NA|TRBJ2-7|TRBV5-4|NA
CASSVDSGSYEQYF
TGTGCCAGCAGCGTCGACAGCGGGTCCTACGAGCAGTACTTC
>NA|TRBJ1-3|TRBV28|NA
CASSPQTGYSGNTIYF
TGTGCCAGCAGTCCCCAGACAGGTTACTCTGGAAACACCATATATTTT
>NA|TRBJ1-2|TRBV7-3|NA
CASSPDGNYGYTF
TGTGCCAGCAGCCCGGACGGGAACTATGGCTACACCTTC
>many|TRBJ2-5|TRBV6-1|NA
CASSEEAHRGQETQYF
TGTGCCAGCAGTGAAGAGGCCCACCGGGGCCAAGAGACCCAGTACTTC
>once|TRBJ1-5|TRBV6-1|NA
CASSGIQGQPQHF
TGTGCCAGCAGTGGAATTCAGGGTCAGCCCCAGCATTTT
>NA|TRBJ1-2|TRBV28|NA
CASSLARSRGGYTF
TGTGCCAGCAGTTTAGCCAGGAGTAGGGGGGGCTACACCTTC
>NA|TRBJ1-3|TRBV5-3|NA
CARSSSSSGHSSGNTIYF
TGTGCCAGAAGCTCATCCTCTTCAGGGCATAGCTCTGGAAACACCATATATTTT
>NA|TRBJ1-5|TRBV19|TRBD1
CASSRGGAGQPQHF
TGTGCCAGTAGTAGAGGGGGCGCAGGGCAGCCCCAGCATTTT
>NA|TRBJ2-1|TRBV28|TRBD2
CASRLGSGTGGNEQFF
TGTGCCAGCAGACTGGGGTCCGGGACGGGAGGCAATGAGCAGTTCTTC
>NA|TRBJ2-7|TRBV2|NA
CASSDRPYEQYF
TGTGCCAGCAGTGACAGGCCCTACGAGCAGTACTTC
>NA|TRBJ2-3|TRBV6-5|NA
CASSYARGGPTDTQYF
TGTGCCAGCAGTTACGCGAGGGGGGGCCCCACAGATACGCAGTATTTT
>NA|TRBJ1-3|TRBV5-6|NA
CASSFILKEDTGNTIYF
TGTGCCAGCAGCTTCATCCTAAAAGAGGATACTGGAAACACCATATATTTT
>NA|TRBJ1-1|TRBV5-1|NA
CASSLQGNTEAFF
TGCGCCAGCAGCTTGCAGGGAAACACTGAAGCTTTCTTT
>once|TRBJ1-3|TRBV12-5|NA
CASALTSGNTIYF
TGTGCTAGTGCCTTGACCTCTGGAAACACCATATATTTT
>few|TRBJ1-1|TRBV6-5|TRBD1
CASSYSRTGDTEAFF
TGTGCCAGCAGTTACAGCCGGACAGGGGACACTGAAGCTTTCTTT
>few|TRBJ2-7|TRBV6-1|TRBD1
CASSLTGARNEQYF
TGTGCCAGCAGTTTGACAGGGGCTCGCAACGAGCAGTACTTC
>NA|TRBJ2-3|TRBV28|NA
CASSWSTDTQYF
TGTGCCAGCAGTTGGTCCACAGATACGCAGTATTTT
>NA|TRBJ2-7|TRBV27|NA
CASSPRTVLPYEQYF
TGTGCCAGCAGCCCTAGGACAGTTCTTCCCTACGAGCAGTACTTC
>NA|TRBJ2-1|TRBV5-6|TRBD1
CASERGRYEQFF
TGTGCCAGCGAAAGGGGGCGGTACGAGCAGTTCTTC
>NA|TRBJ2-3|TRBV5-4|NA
CASSPEGVTDTQYF
TGTGCCAGCAGCCCCGAGGGGGTAACAGATACGCAGTATTTT
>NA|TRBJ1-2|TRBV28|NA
CASSPGVQNYGYTF
TGTGCCAGCAGTCCGGGGGTGCAGAACTATGGCTACACCTTC
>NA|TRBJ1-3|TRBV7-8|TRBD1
CASRTGRQGDGNTIYF
TGTGCCAGCCGTACCGGGAGACAGGGGGATGGAAACACCATATATTTT
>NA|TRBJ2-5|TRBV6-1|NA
CASRPSGSQETQYF
TGTGCCAGCAGACCTTCCGGGTCCCAAGAGACCCAGTACTTC
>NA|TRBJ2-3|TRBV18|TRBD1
CASSPDGDREDTQYF
TGTGCCAGCTCACCAGACGGGGACAGGGAAGATACGCAGTATTTT
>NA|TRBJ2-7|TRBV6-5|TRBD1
CASSYSMWGTGRYF
TGTGCCAGCAGTTACTCGATGTGGGGGACAGGGAGATACTTC
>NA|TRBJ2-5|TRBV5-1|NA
CASSLAGAGAPGETQYF
TGCGCCAGCAGCTTGGCCGGGGCGGGGGCGCCGGGGGAGACCCAGTACTTC
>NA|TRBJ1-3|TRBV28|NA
CASSAASSSGNTIYF
TGTGCCAGCAGTGCGGCGTCGAGCTCCGGAAACACCATATATTTT
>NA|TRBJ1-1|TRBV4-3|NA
CASSQDLTVNTEAFF
TGCGCCAGCAGCCAAGATCTTACGGTCAACACTGAAGCTTTCTTT
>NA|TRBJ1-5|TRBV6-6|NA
CASVPTGTNQPQHF
TGTGCCAGCGTCCCGACAGGCACTAATCAGCCCCAGCATTTT
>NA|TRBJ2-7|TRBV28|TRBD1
CASSPPGTGGTLEQYF
TGTGCCAGCAGCCCCCCCGGGACAGGGGGGACCTTAGAGCAGTACTTC
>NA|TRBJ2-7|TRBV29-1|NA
CSVWEGGPDEQYF
TGCAGCGTTTGGGAGGGGGGGCCGGACGAGCAGTACTTC
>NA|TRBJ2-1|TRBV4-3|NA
CASSQDYNNEQFF
TGCGCCAGCAGCCAAGATTACAACAATGAGCAGTTCTTC
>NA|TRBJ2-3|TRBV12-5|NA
CASRSGGSTDTQYF
TGTGCTAGCCGGAGTGGAGGGAGTACAGATACGCAGTATTTT
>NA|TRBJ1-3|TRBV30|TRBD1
CAWSQQGFSGNTIYF
TGTGCCTGGAGTCAACAGGGGTTTTCTGGAAACACCATATATTTT
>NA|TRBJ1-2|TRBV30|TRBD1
CARDSSNYGYTF
TGTGCGCGGGACAGCTCTAACTATGGCTACACCTTC
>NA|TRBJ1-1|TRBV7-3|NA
CASSLEAAAPTHEAFF
TGTGCCAGCAGCTTGGAGGCCGCGGCGCCGACGCATGAAGCTTTCTTT
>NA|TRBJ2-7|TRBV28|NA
CASSPPAYEQYF
TGTGCCAGCAGTCCACCTGCCTACGAGCAGTACTTC
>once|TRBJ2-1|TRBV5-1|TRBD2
CASSTRTSGYNEQFF
TGCGCCAGCAGCACTAGGACTAGCGGATACAATGAGCAGTTCTTC
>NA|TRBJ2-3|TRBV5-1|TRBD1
CASSFRTGGGADTQYF
TGCGCCAGCAGCTTTCGGACAGGGGGAGGCGCAGATACGCAGTATTTT
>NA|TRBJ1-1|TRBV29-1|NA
CSVDRDTSDPEAFF
TGCAGCGTCGACCGGGACACTAGCGACCCTGAAGCTTTCTTT
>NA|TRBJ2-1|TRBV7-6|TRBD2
CASSLAPSGLYNEQFF
TGTGCCAGCAGCTTAGCCCCTAGCGGTCTATACAATGAGCAGTTCTTC
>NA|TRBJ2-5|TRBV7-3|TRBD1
CASSSDRGQEQYF
TGTGCCAGCAGCTCCGACAGGGGGCAAGAGCAGTACTTC